Detailed here is one TCR beta chain. This CDR3 has 16 amino acids. Germline V CDR1 and CDR2: SEHNR, FQNEAQ (reference sequence). V lost 0 bases, J lost 5 bases, and 7 bases stayed unmatched. In the original analysis: Using reference gene primer amplification, nucleated cell counts were estimated. Data came from immunoSEQ multiplex PCR; TCRdb stores just in-frame clones and leaves some out. That table furnishes V, J and clone size, whereas the DNA furnished D and trimming. The sample carries 140,000 or so clones, 89% recorded once. These data originate in a study of blood T cell repertoires in COVID-19.

The receptor was derived from a human donor in a cohort sampled during active COVID-19. V gene TRBV7-9 combines with J gene TRBJ2-5; 9 bases map to TRBD1. The sample was peripheral blood. CDR3: CASSLAGTGKMETQYF. The CDR3 coding sequence is TGTGCCAGCAGCTTAGCCGGGACAGGGAAGATGGAGACCCAGTACTTC.